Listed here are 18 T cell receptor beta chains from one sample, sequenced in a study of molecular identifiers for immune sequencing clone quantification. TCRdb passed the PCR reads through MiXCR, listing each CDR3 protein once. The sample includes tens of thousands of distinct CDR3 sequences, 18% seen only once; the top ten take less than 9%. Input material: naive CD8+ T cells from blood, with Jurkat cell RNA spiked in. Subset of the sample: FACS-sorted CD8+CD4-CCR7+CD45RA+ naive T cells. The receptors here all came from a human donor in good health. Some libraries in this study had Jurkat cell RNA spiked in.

The CDR3 protein is CSARDVQSNYGYTF. CDR3 in DNA: TGCAGTGCTAGAGATGTCCAATCTAACTATGGCTACACCTTC. The rearrangement uses TRBV20-1 and TRBJ1-2; D unresolved. Trimming pared 0 bases from V and 0 bases from J, leaving 8 bases between. This CDR3 has 14 residues. The germline CDR1 and CDR2 sequences are DFQATT and SNEGSKA (reference sequence).

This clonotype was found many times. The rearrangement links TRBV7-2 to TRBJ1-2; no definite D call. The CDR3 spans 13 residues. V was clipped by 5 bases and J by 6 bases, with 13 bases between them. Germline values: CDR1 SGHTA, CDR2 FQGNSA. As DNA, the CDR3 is TGTGCCAGCAGCGCGTATATGGGAAATGGCTACACCTTC. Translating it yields CASSAYMGNGYTF.

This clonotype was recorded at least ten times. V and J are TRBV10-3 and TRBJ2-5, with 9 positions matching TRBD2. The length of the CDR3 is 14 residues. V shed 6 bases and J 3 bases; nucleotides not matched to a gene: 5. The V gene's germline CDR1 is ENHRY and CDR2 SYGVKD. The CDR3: CAIRPGLAEETQYF. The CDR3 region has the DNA TGTGCCATCAGACCGGGACTAGCAGAAGAGACCCAGTACTTC.

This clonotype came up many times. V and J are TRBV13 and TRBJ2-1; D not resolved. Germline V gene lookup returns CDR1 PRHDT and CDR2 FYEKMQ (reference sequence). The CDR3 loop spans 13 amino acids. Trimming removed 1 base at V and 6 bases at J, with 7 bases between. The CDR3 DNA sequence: TGTGCCAGCAGCTTAGACCGCCCCAATGAGCAGTTCTTC. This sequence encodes CASSLDRPNEQFF.

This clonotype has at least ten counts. In nucleotides, the CDR3 is TGCAGTTCCCAGGGGAATGAGCAGTTCTTC. It codes for CSSQGNEQFF. V usage is TRBV29-1 and J usage is TRBJ2-1; weak D call: TRBD1 (6 bases). The germline V gene has CDR1 SQVTM and CDR2 ANQGSEA. The length of the CDR3 is 10 residues.

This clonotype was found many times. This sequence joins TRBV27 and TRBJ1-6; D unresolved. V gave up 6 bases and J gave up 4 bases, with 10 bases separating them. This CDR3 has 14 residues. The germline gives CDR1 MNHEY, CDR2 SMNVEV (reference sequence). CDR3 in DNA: TGTGCCAGCAGGGCCGCCGCGTATAATTCACCCCTCCACTTT. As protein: CASRAAAYNSPLHF.

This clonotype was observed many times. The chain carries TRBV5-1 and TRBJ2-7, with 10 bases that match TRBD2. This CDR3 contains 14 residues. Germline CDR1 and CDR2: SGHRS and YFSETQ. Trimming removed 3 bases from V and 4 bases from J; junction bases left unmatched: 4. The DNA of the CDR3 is TGCGCCAGCAGCTCTAGCGGGAGTGGGTACGAGCAGTACTTC. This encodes CASSSSGSGYEQYF.

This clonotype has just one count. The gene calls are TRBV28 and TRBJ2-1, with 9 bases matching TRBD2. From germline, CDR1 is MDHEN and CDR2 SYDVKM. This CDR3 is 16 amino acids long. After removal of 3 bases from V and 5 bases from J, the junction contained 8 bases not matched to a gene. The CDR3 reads CASSFPRGRGDNEQFF. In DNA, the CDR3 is TGTGCCAGCAGTTTCCCCCGCGGGAGGGGGGACAATGAGCAGTTCTTC.

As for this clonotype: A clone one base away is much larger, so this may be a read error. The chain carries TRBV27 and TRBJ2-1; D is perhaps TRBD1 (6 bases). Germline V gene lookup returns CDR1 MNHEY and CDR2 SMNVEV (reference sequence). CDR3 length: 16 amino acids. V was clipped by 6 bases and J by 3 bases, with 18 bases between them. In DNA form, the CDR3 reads TGTGCCAGCAGAGGGGTGGGACAAAAGTTCTACAATGAGCAGTTCTTC. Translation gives CASRGVGQKFYNEQFF.

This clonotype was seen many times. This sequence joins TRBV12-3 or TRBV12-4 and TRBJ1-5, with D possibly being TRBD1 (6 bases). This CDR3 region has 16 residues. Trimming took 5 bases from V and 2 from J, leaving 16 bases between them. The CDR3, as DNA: TGTGCCAGCAGTCCTGAATGGACAGAGGGCAATCAGCCCCAGCATTTT. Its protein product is CASSPEWTEGNQPQHF.

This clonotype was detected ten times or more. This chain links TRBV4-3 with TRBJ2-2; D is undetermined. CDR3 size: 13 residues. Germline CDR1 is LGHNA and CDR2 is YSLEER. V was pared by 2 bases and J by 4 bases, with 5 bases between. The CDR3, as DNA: TGCGCCAGCAGCCAATGGGCCACCGGGGAGCTGTTTTTT. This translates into CASSQWATGELFF.

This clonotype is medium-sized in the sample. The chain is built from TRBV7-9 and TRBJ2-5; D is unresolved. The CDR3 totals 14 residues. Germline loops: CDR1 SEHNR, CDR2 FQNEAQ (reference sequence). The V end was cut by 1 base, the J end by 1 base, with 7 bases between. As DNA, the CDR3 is TGTGCCAGCAGCTTAGAGTGGACCCAAGAGACCCAGTACTTC. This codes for CASSLEWTQETQYF.

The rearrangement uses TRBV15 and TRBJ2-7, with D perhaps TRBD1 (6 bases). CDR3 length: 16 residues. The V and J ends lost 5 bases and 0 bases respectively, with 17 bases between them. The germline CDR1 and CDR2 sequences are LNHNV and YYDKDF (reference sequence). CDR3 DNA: TGTGCCACCAGCGGACCCGGGACACTCTTCTCCTACGAGCAGTACTTC. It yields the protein CATSGPGTLFSYEQYF.

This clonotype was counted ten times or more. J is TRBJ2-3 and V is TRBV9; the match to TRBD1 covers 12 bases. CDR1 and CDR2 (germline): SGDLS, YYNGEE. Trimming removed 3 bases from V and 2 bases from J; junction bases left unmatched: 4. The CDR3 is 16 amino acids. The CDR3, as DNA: TGTGCCAGCAGCGGACCGGGACAGGGGGCCACAGATACGCAGTATTTT. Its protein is CASSGPGQGATDTQYF.

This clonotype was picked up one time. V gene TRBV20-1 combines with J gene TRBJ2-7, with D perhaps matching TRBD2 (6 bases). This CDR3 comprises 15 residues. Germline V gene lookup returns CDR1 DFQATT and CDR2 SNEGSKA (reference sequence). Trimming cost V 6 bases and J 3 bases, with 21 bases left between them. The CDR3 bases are TGCAGTGCCCCCCCGCGGGGAATGTGGGGCTACGAGCAGTACTTC. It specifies CSAPPRGMWGYEQYF.

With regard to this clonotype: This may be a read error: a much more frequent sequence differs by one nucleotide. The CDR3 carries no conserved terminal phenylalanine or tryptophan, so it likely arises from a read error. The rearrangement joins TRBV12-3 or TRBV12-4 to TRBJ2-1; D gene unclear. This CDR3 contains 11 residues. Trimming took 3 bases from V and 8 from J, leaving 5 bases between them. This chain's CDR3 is CASSFSYEQFL. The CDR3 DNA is TGTGCCAGCAGTTTTAGCTATGAGCAGTTCCTC.

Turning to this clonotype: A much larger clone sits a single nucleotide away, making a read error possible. CDR3 in amino acids: CASSSYNNEQFF. DNA for the CDR3: TGTGCCAGCAGCTCATACAACAATGAGCAGTTCTTC. V gene TRBV5-4 combines with J gene TRBJ2-1; D remains unclear. V was clipped by 3 bases and J by 5 bases, with 6 bases between them. Germline V gene lookup returns CDR1 SGHNT and CDR2 YYREEE (reference sequence). The CDR3 consists of 12 residues.

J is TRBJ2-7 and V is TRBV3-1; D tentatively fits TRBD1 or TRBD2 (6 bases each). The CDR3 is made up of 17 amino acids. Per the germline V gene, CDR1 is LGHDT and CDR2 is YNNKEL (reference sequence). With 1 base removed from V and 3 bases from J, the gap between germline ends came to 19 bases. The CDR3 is CASSQAGAAGYLYEQYF. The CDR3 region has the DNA TGTGCCAGCAGCCAAGCGGGGGCGGCGGGCTATCTCTACGAGCAGTACTTC.